This TCR beta chain is drawn from a study of T cells in Graves' hyperthyroidism and ophthalmopathy. The study enrolled patients aged 18 to 65 with newly diagnosed hyperthyroidism of under 2 months' duration. 10 ml fresh peripheral blood yielded the PBMCs. TCR beta CDR3 region amplification was performed from RNA transcripts. Primed by the HTBI set, a first-round RT-PCR was run on the TCR CDR3. MiXCR was run by TCRdb on the multiplex PCR reads, yielding one entry per CDR3 protein. The table includes approximately 600,000 distinct CDR3 sequences, about 17% detected once. Trimming shortened V by 5 bases and J by 9 bases, and 13 bases separated the two germline ends. Germline-derived CDR1 and CDR2 are SGHTA and FQGNSA. This CDR3 spans 13 amino acids.

The chain is built from TRBV7-2 and TRBJ1-4, with D possibly matching TRBD1 (5 bases). The TCR originated in a woman younger than 45 with Graves' hyperthyroidism. The sequencing sample was made of blood. This CDR3 reads CASSPGRGQKLFF. As DNA, the CDR3 is TGTGCCAGCAGCCCCGGGAGGGGCCAAAAACTGTTTTTT.